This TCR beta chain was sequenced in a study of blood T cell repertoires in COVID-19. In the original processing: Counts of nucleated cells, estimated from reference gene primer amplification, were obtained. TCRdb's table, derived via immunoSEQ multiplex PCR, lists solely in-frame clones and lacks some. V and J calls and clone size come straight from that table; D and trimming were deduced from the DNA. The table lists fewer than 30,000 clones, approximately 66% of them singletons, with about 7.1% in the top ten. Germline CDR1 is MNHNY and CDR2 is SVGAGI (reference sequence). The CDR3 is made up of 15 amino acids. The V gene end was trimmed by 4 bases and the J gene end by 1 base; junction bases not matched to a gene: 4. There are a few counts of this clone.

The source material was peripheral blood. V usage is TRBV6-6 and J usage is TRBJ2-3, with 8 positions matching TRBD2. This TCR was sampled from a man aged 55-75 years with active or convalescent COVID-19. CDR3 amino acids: CASSLTSEGTDTQYF. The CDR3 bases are TGTGCCAGCAGTTTGACTAGCGAGGGCACAGATACGCAGTATTTT.